The present T cell receptor beta chain was sequenced within a study of cytomegalovirus exposure and HLA in healthy donors. The ends lost 5 bases at V and 3 bases at J; junction bases unmatched: 8. Germline V gene data show CDR1 as SGHNT and CDR2 as YYREEE (reference sequence). The CDR3 length is 16 residues. The PCR contained 60 Vbeta and 13 Jbeta primers. Generated by immunoSEQ multiplex PCR, the TCRdb table keeps only in-frame clones and is missing some. The sample lists more than 100,000 clones, around 80% occurring once. The receptor's source is a female donor in good health and CMV-seropositive. The chain joins TRBV5-4 to TRBJ2-3, with 11 bases aligning to TRBD2. The specimen sequenced was PBMCs. CDR3 residues: CASRRGSGRATDTQYF. The CDR3 nucleotides are TGTGCCAGCAGGCGGGGTAGCGGGAGGGCAACAGATACGCAGTATTTT.